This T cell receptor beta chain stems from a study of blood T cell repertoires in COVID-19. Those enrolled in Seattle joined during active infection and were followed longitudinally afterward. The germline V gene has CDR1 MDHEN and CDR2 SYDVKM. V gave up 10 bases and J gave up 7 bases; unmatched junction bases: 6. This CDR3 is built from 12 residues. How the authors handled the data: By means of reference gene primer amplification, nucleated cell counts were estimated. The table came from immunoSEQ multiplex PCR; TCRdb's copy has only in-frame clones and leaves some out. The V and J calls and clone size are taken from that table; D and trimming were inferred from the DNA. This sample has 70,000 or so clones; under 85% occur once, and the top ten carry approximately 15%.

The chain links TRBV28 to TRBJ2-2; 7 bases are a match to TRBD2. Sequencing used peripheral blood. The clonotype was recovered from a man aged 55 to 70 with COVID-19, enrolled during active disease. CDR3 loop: CATGLVFGELFF. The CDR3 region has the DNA TGTGCCACCGGACTAGTGTTCGGGGAGCTGTTTTTT.